Listed below are T cell receptor beta chains from one sample, sequenced in a study of T cell repertoires in cytomegalovirus infection. One entry per CDR3 protein results from TCRdb running MiXCR on the reads. This table has approximately 76,000 distinct CDR3 sequences, about 4% appearing once. Sequencing was performed on PBMCs. These receptors were collected from a human donor in good health (CMV status not recorded). Some clones in this sample may be carry-over from other donors' samples. CDR3s include the opening cysteine and the closing phenylalanine or tryptophan. D genes are given only for firm matches. Clone size, where shown, is once, few, many, or a class for clones that have expanded.

J gene,V gene,D gene,clone size,CDR3 DNA,CDR3 protein
TRBJ2-1,TRBV12-3/TRBV12-4,.,many,TGTGCCAGCACCTTGAGGGGTTCCTACAATGAGCAGTTCTTC,CASTLRGSYNEQFF
TRBJ1-1,TRBV20-1,TRBD1,many,TGCAGTGCTTCCCTGGGGACAGGAGTTCTCACTGAAGCTTTCTTT,CSASLGTGVLTEAFF
TRBJ1-1,TRBV5-8,TRBD1,many,TGTGCCAGCAGCTTGGCCGGATTGACAGGGGGCGCGGGGACTGAAGCTTTCTTT,CASSLAGLTGGAGTEAFF
TRBJ2-7,TRBV14,TRBD1,many,TGTGCCAGCAGCCAGGACAGGTATGGCTCGACCTACGAGCAGTACTTC,CASSQDRYGSTYEQYF
TRBJ2-3,TRBV5-1,.,many,TGCGCCAGCAGCTTCGAGCGGCGGACGCAGTATTTT,CASSFERRTQYF
TRBJ1-1,TRBV4-3,.,many,TGCGCCAGCAGCCAAACGCCCCAGGTTAACACTGAAGCTTTCTTT,CASSQTPQVNTEAFF
TRBJ2-5,TRBV5-4,.,many,TGTGCCAGCGGGCCTCCCCCTGGGGGAGAGACCCAGTACTTC,CASGPPPGGETQYF
TRBJ2-1,TRBV11-3,TRBD2,many,TGTGCCAGCAGCCCGGCCTTTAGCGGGGGGGTCAATGAGCAGTTCTTC,CASSPAFSGGVNEQFF
TRBJ1-6,TRBV28,.,many,TGTGCCAGCAGTTTCTTGGACGTCAGTTCACCCCTCCACTTT,CASSFLDVSSPLHF
TRBJ2-5,TRBV6-9,TRBD2,many,TGTGTAAGCGGGGGGCCCCCAGAGACCCAGTACTTC,CVSGGPPETQYF
TRBJ2-1,TRBV10-3,.,many,TGTGCCATCAGTGAACGGAGCGGACACTACAATGAGCAGTTCTTC,CAISERSGHYNEQFF
TRBJ2-3,TRBV7-2,TRBD2,many,TGTGCCAGCAGCTTAGCGACTAGCGGGGGAACAGATACGCAGTATTTT,CASSLATSGGTDTQYF
TRBJ2-7,TRBV10-3,.,many,TGTGCCATTGGGGGGCAAAACTACGAGCAGTACTTC,CAIGGQNYEQYF
TRBJ1-1,TRBV5-4,.,many,TGTGCCAGCAGCTTGGCCGGGCAAGCTTTCTTT,CASSLAGQAFF
TRBJ2-5,TRBV20-1,.,many,TGCAGTGCTAGTAAAGGGCAGGAGACCCAGTACTTC,CSASKGQETQYF
TRBJ1-5,TRBV12-3/TRBV12-4,TRBD1,many,TGTGCCAGCAGTCCAGGGGGGACAGGGGGGAATCAGCCCCAGCATTTT,CASSPGGTGGNQPQHF
TRBJ1-1,TRBV9,.,many,TGTGCCAGCAGCACTAGGGGTTTAGGCACTGAAGCTTTCTTT,CASSTRGLGTEAFF
TRBJ2-3,TRBV20-1,.,many,TGCAGTGCTAGTCCCGGGCCAAGCACAGATACGCAGTATTTT,CSASPGPSTDTQYF
TRBJ2-3,TRBV7-6,TRBD2,.,TGTGCCAGCAGCTTACGACTAGCGGGGAGCTCAGAGACGCAGTATTTC,CASSLRLAGSSETQYF
TRBJ2-2,TRBV28,TRBD1,many,TGTGCCAGCAGCGGACAGGTGTACACCGGGGAGCTGTTTTTT,CASSGQVYTGELFF
TRBJ1-2,TRBV12-3/TRBV12-4,TRBD1,many,TGTGCCAGCAGTCAACCGGGACAGGGAAACTATGGCTACACCTTC,CASSQPGQGNYGYTF
TRBJ2-1,TRBV12-3/TRBV12-4,.,many,TGTGCCAGCACCCCAGGGGGACTGGCTGCCTACAATGAGCAGTTCTTC,CASTPGGLAAYNEQFF